These 30 T cell receptor beta chains were sequenced from one sample in a study of T-cell reconstitution after alpha-beta-depleted transplantation in children. Preparation of the TCRbeta library was carried out with unique molecular identifiers. TCRdb passed the PCR reads through MiXCR, listing each CDR3 protein once. The sample carries some 120,000 distinct CDR3 sequences, approximately 22% recorded once. This specimen consisted of PBMCs, mostly from graft donor cells, obtained 180 days after TCRalphabeta/CD19-depleted stem cell transplant. The receptors originated from a male patient between 2 and 10 years old who had a stem cell transplant for chronic granulomatous disease, so the T cells may come from the graft donor.

This clonotype was counted many times. V gene TRBV28 combines with J gene TRBJ2-7, with 10 bases lining up with TRBD2. The CDR3 runs to 15 residues. Looked up from germline, CDR1 is MDHEN and CDR2 is SYDVKM. The V and J ends lost 9 bases and 3 bases, in that order; junction bases with no gene match: 11. The DNA for the CDR3 is TGTGCCAGTCTCGGTAGGGCTAGCGGGGGCTACGAGCAGTACTTC. This codes for CASLGRASGGYEQYF. The entire variable domain, with the rest obtained from reference TRBV28 and TRBJ2-7, is as follows: DVKVTQSSRYLVKRTGEKVFLECVQDMDHENMFWYRQDPGLGLRLIYFSYDVKMKEKGDIPEGYSVSREKKERFSLILESASTNQTSMYLCASLGRASGGYEQYFGPGTRLTVT.

This chain's CDR3 is CASSYRPPISGREDEQYF. Here the CDR3 DNA reads TGTGCCAGCAGCTACCGGCCCCCTATAAGCGGGAGGGAAGACGAGCAGTACTTC. The chain joins TRBV11-2 to TRBJ2-7, with 10 positions matching TRBD2. Unmatched junction bases numbered 17, after V lost 4 bases and J lost 5 bases. The CDR3 extends over 18 amino acids. Germline V gene data show CDR1 as SGHAT and CDR2 as FQNNGV.

This clonotype was counted ten times or more. The V call is TRBV11-2, the J call TRBJ2-3, with TRBD2 identical over 7 bases. There are 19 residues in the CDR3. From germline, CDR1 is SGHAT and CDR2 FQNNGV. V shed 4 bases, J shed 6 bases, and the junction held 22 bases outside the gene matches. The CDR3 DNA reads as TGTGCCAGCAGCTCCTTCTCCCGTGAAGCGGGGTTCTCAGGCGATACGCAGTATTTT. Its protein product is CASSSFSREAGFSGDTQYF.

A few counts support this clonotype. V gene TRBV20-1 combines with J gene TRBJ1-1; tentative D call: TRBD1 (5 bases). The V gene's germline CDR1 is DFQATT and CDR2 SNEGSKA (reference sequence). V lost 2 bases and J lost 1, with 11 bases in between. This CDR3 spans 14 amino acids. CDR3 coding DNA: TGCAGTGCTAGAACCGGGACGAAGAACACTGAAGCTTTCTTT. Protein sequence: CSARTGTKNTEAFF.

This clonotype appeared many times. The chain uses TRBV20-1 and TRBJ2-2, with 7 nucleotides matching TRBD1. CDR3 size: 15 residues. V was clipped by 1 base and J by 4 bases; unmatched bases: 6. CDR1 DFQATT and CDR2 SNEGSKA come from the germline V gene (reference sequence). CDR3: CSARGLAGGTGELFF. In DNA, the CDR3 is TGCAGTGCTAGAGGCTTGGCAGGGGGCACCGGGGAGCTGTTTTTT.

This clonotype was picked up many times. The chain is built from TRBV12-3 or TRBV12-4 and TRBJ2-4; D may correspond to TRBD1 or TRBD2 (5 bases each). V lost 8 bases, J lost 6 bases, and 17 bases lay in between. This CDR3 spans 14 amino acids. CDR3 amino acids: CASAGSLGANIQYF. The CDR3 DNA follows: TGTGCCAGCGCGGGCTCTCTTGGGGCAAACATTCAGTACTTC.

The V call is TRBV7-3, the J call TRBJ2-2; D is uncertain. Per the germline V gene, CDR1 is SGHTA and CDR2 is FQGTGA. The CDR3 has 15 residues. Trimming left V 5 bases short and J 1 base short, with 11 bases between. As DNA, the CDR3 is TGTGCCAGCAGCCCCGGTGAGATGAACACCGGGGAGCTGTTTTTT. Its protein is CASSPGEMNTGELFF.

V and J are TRBV20-1 and TRBJ1-2; TRBD1 might be the D (6 bases). V lost 5 bases to trimming and J lost 8 bases, with 15 bases between them. CDR1 is DFQATT, CDR2 SNEGSKA, per germline (reference sequence). The CDR3 extends over 12 amino acids. The CDR3 DNA follows: TGCAGTGCTCGACAGGTGAAGATCGGCTACACCTTC. This gives the protein CSARQVKIGYTF.

The gene calls are TRBV11-2 and TRBJ2-3; TRBD2 agrees at 13 bases. From germline, CDR1 is SGHAT and CDR2 FQNNGV. There are 21 residues in the CDR3. The V and J ends lost 4 bases and 4 bases, in that order; junction bases with no gene match: 20. The CDR3 nucleotides are TGTGCCAGCAGCTCTTTTAGAAGGACTAGCGGGAGAAAAGGAGGTGCAGATACGCAGTATTTT. This encodes CASSSFRRTSGRKGGADTQYF.

This clonotype has just a few counts. The chain combines TRBV12-3 or TRBV12-4 with TRBJ2-1, with 14 positions matching TRBD2. The CDR3 has 18 residues. After removal of 5 bases from V and 0 bases from J, the junction contained 6 bases not matched to a gene. Written as DNA, the CDR3 is TGTGCCAGCAGTATTGGGACTAGCGGGAGATTCTCCTACAATGAGCAGTTCTTC. It translates to CASSIGTSGRFSYNEQFF.

This chain connects TRBV5-1 to TRBJ1-1; D is unclear. V lost 0 bases and J lost 2, with 8 bases in between. CDR1 and CDR2 from the germline V gene are SGHRS and YFSETQ. This CDR3 has 14 amino acids. Here the CDR3 reads CASSLAVRNTEAFF. In DNA form, the CDR3 reads TGCGCCAGCAGCTTGGCAGTGAGAAACACTGAAGCTTTCTTT.

The V and J genes are TRBV12-3 or TRBV12-4 and TRBJ2-5, with D unclear. The length of the CDR3 is 14 residues. Deletions cut 3 bases from V and 2 bases from J, with 10 bases between. DNA for the CDR3: TGTGCCAGCAGTTTCGTAAACAGACAAGAGACCCAGTACTTC. Protein: CASSFVNRQETQYF.

This clonotype was recorded many times. The J gene is TRBJ2-1, the V gene TRBV20-1; D perhaps matches TRBD1 (6 bases). In germline, CDR1 is DFQATT, CDR2 SNEGSKA (reference sequence). The V and J ends lost 5 bases and 9 bases respectively, with 11 bases between them. The CDR3 spans 11 residues. Here the CDR3 DNA reads TGCAGTGCTCAAAGACAGGTTGAGCAGTTCTTC. Translated, it gives CSAQRQVEQFF.

The V call is TRBV5-1, the J call TRBJ1-6; maybe TRBD1 (5 bases). The CDR3 sequence is 14 residues long. V was pared by 2 bases and J by 5 bases, with 8 bases between. CDR1 is SGHRS, CDR2 YFSETQ, per germline. CDR3 residues: CASSFGRDNSPLHF. The CDR3 bases are TGCGCCAGCAGCTTCGGCAGGGATAATTCACCCCTCCACTTT.

A few counts support this clonotype. The chain links TRBV15 to TRBJ2-1; 10 bases are a match to TRBD2. This CDR3 contains 16 residues. Looked up from germline, CDR1 is LNHNV and CDR2 is YYDKDF (reference sequence). The V and J ends lost 2 bases and 6 bases, in that order; junction bases with no gene match: 7. CDR3 loop: CATSRQASSGGNEQFF. CDR3 in DNA: TGTGCCACCAGCAGACAAGCGTCTAGCGGGGGCAATGAGCAGTTCTTC.

The chain is built from TRBV5-1 and TRBJ2-3; the D is unclear. This CDR3 comprises 12 residues. The germline CDR1 and CDR2 sequences are SGHRS and YFSETQ. Trimming shortened V by 4 bases and J by 5 bases, and 8 bases separated the two germline ends. This CDR3 reads CASSNKVDTQYF. CDR3 coding DNA: TGCGCCAGCAGCAATAAAGTAGATACGCAGTATTTT.

This clonotype was counted at least ten times. The chain links TRBV29-1 to TRBJ2-5; D gene uncertain. The germline V gene has CDR1 SQVTM and CDR2 ANQGSEA. The CDR3 length is 13 residues. The V end was cut by 1 base, the J end by 7 bases, with 13 bases between. In nucleotides, the CDR3 is TGCAGCGTTGAAGCCGTGGGTGGCAGGACCCAGTACTTC. This codes for CSVEAVGGRTQYF. Full variable domain (outside the CDR3, taken from reference TRBV29-1 and TRBJ2-5): SAVISQKPSRDICQRGTSLTIQCQVDSQVTMMFWYRQQPGQSLTLIATANQGSEATYESGFVIDKFPISRPNLTFSTLTVSNMSPEDSSIYLCSVEAVGGRTQYFGPGTRLLVL.

This clonotype showed up many times. This chain joins TRBV20-1 and TRBJ1-2, with D possibly being TRBD1 (5 bases). CDR1 and CDR2 (germline): DFQATT, SNEGSKA (reference sequence). This CDR3 region has 16 residues. Trimming removed 3 bases from V and 3 bases from J, with 20 bases in between. The CDR3 sequence: CSASPSFDSRYYGYTF. The CDR3 nucleotides are TGCAGTGCTAGTCCGTCCTTTGACAGCAGATACTATGGCTACACCTTC.

This clonotype came up many times. CDR3 DNA sequence: TGCAGTGCCCCTGACAGAGGGTACCAAGAGACCCAGTACTTC. This sequence encodes CSAPDRGYQETQYF. The chain employs TRBV20-1 and TRBJ2-5; D possibly uses TRBD1 or TRBD2 (5 bases each). The V end lost 6 bases, the J end lost 0 bases, and 14 bases lay between the germline ends. This CDR3 comprises 14 residues. Germline V CDR1 and CDR2: DFQATT, SNEGSKA (reference sequence).

This clonotype came up a few times. This chain links TRBV29-1 with TRBJ2-1, with TRBD2 matching over 9 bases. Germline V lookup: CDR1 SQVTM, CDR2 ANQGSEA. The CDR3 runs to 14 residues. Germline trimming cut 4 bases from V and 0 bases from J; bases unmatched to any gene: 1. The CDR3 nucleotides read TGCAGCGTTGTTAGCGGGAGCTCCTACAATGAGCAGTTCTTC. Its protein is CSVVSGSSYNEQFF.

This chain joins TRBV5-4 and TRBJ2-3, with no clear D. The CDR3 covers 15 residues. Trimming removed 2 bases at V and 1 base at J, with 11 bases between. Germline V lookup: CDR1 SGHNT, CDR2 YYREEE (reference sequence). DNA of the CDR3: TGTGCCAGCAGCTTAGGGTCCTGGCGCACAGATACGCAGTATTTT. Protein: CASSLGSWRTDTQYF.

This clonotype has only a few counts. The chain has TRBV20-1 and TRBJ2-5, with 10 bases lining up with TRBD2. The CDR3 is 15 amino acids. V shed 5 bases, J shed 7 bases, and the junction held 13 bases outside the gene matches. The V gene's germline CDR1 is DFQATT and CDR2 SNEGSKA (reference sequence). The CDR3: CSASSGGALIVTQYF. CDR3 in DNA: TGCAGTGCTTCGAGCGGGGGGGCCTTAATTGTGACCCAGTACTTC.

The chain couples TRBV5-5 to TRBJ1-5; the match to TRBD1 covers 8 bases. The CDR3 is 16 amino acids. Germline CDR1 and CDR2: SGHKS and YYEKEE (reference sequence). Trimming removed 0 bases from V and 6 bases from J; junction bases left unmatched: 8. The CDR3 here is CASSLAGDRSGQPQHF. The CDR3 DNA sequence: TGTGCCAGCAGCTTGGCTGGGGACAGGTCAGGTCAGCCCCAGCATTTT.

In its sample, this clonotype was seen many times. The rearrangement links TRBV2 to TRBJ2-3; 8 bases align to TRBD1. CDR3 size: 15 residues. Germline loops: CDR1 SNHLY, CDR2 FYNNEI. V lost 6 bases and J lost 1; bases outside the gene matches: 6. The CDR3 sequence is CASRPGQGGTDTQYF. CDR3 DNA sequence: TGTGCCAGCAGACCCGGACAGGGCGGCACAGATACGCAGTATTTT.

CDR3 bases: TGTGCCAGCAGCCAAGGTGACGGAGGCAATCAGCCCCAGCATTTT. Encoded protein: CASSQGDGGNQPQHF. This chain joins TRBV3-1 and TRBJ1-5; no definite D call. Germline CDR1 LGHDT, CDR2 YNNKEL (reference sequence). The CDR3 is 15 residues long. Trimming pared 1 base from V and 2 bases from J, leaving 9 bases between. Supplemented by reference TRBV3-1 and TRBJ1-5, the full variable domain reads DTAVSQTPKYLVTQMGNDKSIKCEQNLGHDTMYWYKQDSKKFLKIMFSYNNKELIINETVPNRFSPKSPDKAHLNLHINSLELGDSAVYFCASSQGDGGNQPQHFGDGTRLSIL.

There are many counts of this clonotype. The chain has TRBV5-5 and TRBJ2-5; 11 nucleotides line up with TRBD2. This CDR3 is 15 amino acids long. Germline V CDR1 and CDR2: SGHKS, YYEKEE (reference sequence). The J segment lost 2 bases and the V segment lost 4 bases, leaving 4 bases of the junction unmatched. The CDR3 loop reads CASSELAGVQETQYF. The CDR3 DNA reads as TGTGCCAGCAGCGAACTAGCGGGGGTACAAGAGACCCAGTACTTC.

This clonotype showed up many times. This chain links TRBV5-1 with TRBJ2-2, with D maybe TRBD2 (5 bases). V dropped 6 bases and J dropped 1 base, with 7 bases sitting between them. Germline V gene sequence: CDR1 SGHRS, CDR2 YFSETQ. The CDR3 contains 13 residues. The CDR3 nucleotides are TGCGCCAGCAACGAGGGGAACACCGGGGAGCTGTTTTTT. Its protein is CASNEGNTGELFF.

V and J are TRBV10-3 and TRBJ2-1; 8 nucleotides match TRBD2. The CDR3 contains 15 residues. V lost 10 bases and J lost 6; bases outside the gene matches: 14. Germline V CDR1 and CDR2: ENHRY, SYGVKD. CDR3 coding DNA: TGTGCCACCTTACCGATGGCGGGGGGACCCAATGAGCAGTTCTTC. This codes for CATLPMAGGPNEQFF.

This clonotype was observed many times. The gene calls are TRBV6-5 and TRBJ2-7, with D perhaps TRBD2 (7 bases). The CDR3 covers 15 residues. Germline loops: CDR1 MNHEY, CDR2 SVGAGI. Trimming stripped 2 bases from V and 0 bases from J, with 11 bases between. This chain's CDR3 is CASSYTGGNSYEQYF. The CDR3 DNA follows: TGTGCCAGCAGTTACACGGGGGGCAACTCCTACGAGCAGTACTTC.

This chain joins TRBV27 and TRBJ2-2; 8 bases are a match to TRBD1. CDR1 and CDR2 from the germline V gene are MNHEY and SMNVEV (reference sequence). CDR3 length equals 16 residues. V shed 7 bases, J shed 6 bases, and the junction held 13 bases outside the gene matches. In DNA, the CDR3 is TGTGCCAGCAAAACTCAGCCCCGGACAGGGCCCGGGGAGCTGTTTTTT. Its protein is CASKTQPRTGPGELFF.